This T cell receptor (beta chain) is from a study of blood T cells in healthy people across ages. Study findings and constraints: It was the long-lived donors that had more naive CD4+ cells and higher diversity than aged donors.

This clonotype was counted between two and nine times. Its specificity is unknown. V lost 5 bases, J lost 2 bases, and 11 bases stayed unmatched. Germline V lookup: CDR1 SGHVS, CDR2 FNYEAQ. This CDR3 region has 16 residues. Together with a sample-barcoded 5' primer, a J-beta primer mix was included in a second PCR lasting roughly 6 to 12 cycles. A 12-random-nucleotide template-switch adaptor tagged each cDNA molecule. Via MiXCR, TCRdb re-called the 5' RACE reads, giving one row per CDR3 protein. The sample lists 800,000 or so distinct CDR3 sequences, 20% to 25% occurring once. A further study also used this sample, focusing on T cells of mothers and their children. That study adds: A few healthy Caucasian mothers, along with their six children, were the donors. Related mother-child pairs showed slightly higher but non-significant overlap than unrelated pairs.

What was sequenced was blood. V and J are TRBV7-6 and TRBJ1-1, with 7 positions matching TRBD1. The sequence was obtained from a boy aged 5 to 17 in good health. The CDR3 nucleotides read TGTGCCAGCAGCCCTTGGGACAGCGACTTTAACACTGAAGCTTTCTTT. Its translation: CASSPWDSDFNTEAFF.